In its sample, the clone carrying this T cell receptor (beta chain) ranks as medium-sized. Its matching antigen is unknown. The cDNA came from 5'RACE, which used 10-nucleotide random UMIs. TCRdb reanalysed the 5' RACE reads using MiXCR and keeps one entry per CDR3 protein. The sample records around 28,000 distinct CDR3 sequences, over 2% being singletons. The sample originates from a study of neurological immune-mediated disorders. Study-wide points: Multiple sclerosis, the disease with the least TCR clonal expansion, fell below healthy controls, whereas HTLV-1-associated myelopathy showed the most. TCR-beta repertoires seemed private in all groups, with no expanded CDR3 amino acid sequences shared.

Germline assignment: CDR1 MGHDK and CDR2 SYGVNS. V was shortened by 1 base and J by 7 bases, with 4 bases between the two germline ends. CDR3 length: 12 amino acids. The receptor was derived from a woman in her forties or fifties with multiple sclerosis. Sequences were obtained from PBMCs. The chain has TRBV25-1 and TRBJ1-4; D unclear. CDR3 nucleotides: TGTGCCAGCAGTGAATGGGGTGAAAAACTGTTTTTT. It is translated as CASSEWGEKLFF.